This is a list of T cell receptor beta chains from one sample in a study of blood T cell repertoires in COVID-19. Produced via immunoSEQ multiplex PCR; TCRdb's table is partial and in-frame only. Of roughly 150,000 clones listed, about 74% are singletons. Source material: peripheral blood. The receptors come from a man aged 55 to 70 with acute or convalescent COVID-19. CDR3s include the opening cysteine and the closing phenylalanine or tryptophan. The order of the fields is clone size, J gene, V gene, D gene, CDR3 DNA, CDR3 protein. The D gene is left open where the match is weak. Clone size is not always given. Where it is, it says once, few, many or a class for expanded clones.

.	TRBJ1-2	TRBV21-1	.	TGTGCCAGCAGCAGAAGGACTTTAAACTATGGCTACACCTTC	CASSRRTLNYGYTF
.	TRBJ1-6	TRBV6-2/TRBV6-3	TRBD1	TGTGCCAGCAGCCCCAGGACAGGGGATAATTCACCCCTCCACTTT	CASSPRTGDNSPLHF
.	TRBJ2-5	TRBV27	TRBD2	TGTGCCAGCAGTTCGGGACTAGCGGGCGAGACCCAGTACTTC	CASSSGLAGETQYF
few	TRBJ2-2	TRBV11-1	.	TGTGCCAGCAGCACACAGGGAGCCGGGGAGCTGTTTTTT	CASSTQGAGELFF
.	TRBJ2-3	TRBV5-1	TRBD2	TGCGCCAGCAGCGTAGCGGGGGGGCAAGATACGCAGTATTTT	CASSVAGGQDTQYF
few	TRBJ1-3	TRBV5-6	.	TGTGCCAGCAGCGCAACAGGGTGGGAGTCTGGAAACACCATATATTTT	CASSATGWESGNTIYF
.	TRBJ1-3	TRBV5-1	.	TGCGCCAGCAGCTTGGGTACCCGGTCATACGGAAACACCATATATTTT	CASSLGTRSYGNTIYF
.	TRBJ2-7	TRBV29-1	.	TGCAGCGTTGAAGATCGCAGGGTTTACGAGCAGTACTTC	CSVEDRRVYEQYF
.	TRBJ1-5	TRBV7-9	TRBD1	TGTGCCAGCAGCTCATCCGGGACAGGGTTAAATCAGCCCCAGCATTTT	CASSSSGTGLNQPQHF
.	TRBJ1-1	TRBV5-8	TRBD1	TGTGCCAGCAGCTTTCAGGGGGCCACTGAAGCTTTCTTT	CASSFQGATEAFF
once	TRBJ2-3	TRBV5-4	TRBD2	TGTGCCAGCAGCCGGGAGGGAGCGGGGGGGCTAGATACGCAGTATTTT	CASSREGAGGLDTQYF
few	TRBJ1-2	TRBV30	TRBD1	TGTGCCTGCTCCGGGACAGGGGGCTACGAAACTAACTATGGCTACACCTTC	CACSGTGGYETNYGYTF
once	TRBJ1-1	TRBV18	.	TGTGCCAGCTCTCCGACATACCACACTGAAGCTTTCTTT	CASSPTYHTEAFF
.	TRBJ1-6	TRBV10-1	TRBD1	TGCGCCAGCAGCGAGGGACAGGGGGGATCACCCCTCCACTTT	CASSEGQGGSPLHF
.	TRBJ2-7	TRBV7-2	TRBD2	TGTGCCAGCAGCCTCCGGACTAGCGGGGGAAGAGAGCAGTACTTC	CASSLRTSGGREQYF
few	TRBJ2-3	TRBV9	TRBD1	TGTGCCAGCAGCGTAGGGGGACAGGCTGCAGATACGCAGTATTTT	CASSVGGQAADTQYF
many	TRBJ1-1	TRBV29-1	TRBD1	TGCAGCGTTCGCCCTGGGACAGGGGCTGAAGCTTTCTTT	CSVRPGTGAEAFF
.	TRBJ2-7	TRBV5-4	.	TGTGCCAGCAGCCGGGACGGGGGAGTAATTTACGAGCAGTACTTC	CASSRDGGVIYEQYF
.	TRBJ2-1	TRBV11-2	.	TGTGCCAGCAGCTCGGACGGGGGGCTGATTTACAATGAGCAGTTCTTC	CASSSDGGLIYNEQFF
.	TRBJ1-2	TRBV3-1/TRBV3-2	TRBD1	TGTGCCAGCAGCCCGGACAGGGGGTGGGATGGCTACACCTTC	CASSPDRGWDGYTF
.	TRBJ2-1	TRBV27	TRBD2	TGTGCCAGCAGACCCCTTACTAGGACTAGCGCGGACAATGAGCAGTTCTTC	CASRPLTRTSADNEQFF